This entry lists 10 T cell receptor beta chains sequenced from one sample in a study of blood T cell repertoires in COVID-19. Data came from immunoSEQ multiplex PCR; TCRdb stores just in-frame clones and leaves some out. The repertoire has around 130,000 clones, 80% to 90% of them found once; the top ten carry roughly a tenth. Sequenced: peripheral blood. These receptors came from a man between 60 and 75 years old with active or convalescent COVID-19.

This sequence joins TRBV29-1 and TRBJ2-3; D not resolved. V was shortened by 7 bases and J by 0 bases, with 5 bases between the two germline ends. The CDR3 contains 11 residues. Germline V gives CDR1 SQVTM, CDR2 ANQGSEA. The CDR3 spells CSGDSTDTQYF. In nucleotides, the CDR3 is TGCAGCGGAGATAGCACAGATACGCAGTATTTT.

The rearrangement uses TRBV6-5 and TRBJ1-2; D is undetermined. Germline assignment: CDR1 MNHEY and CDR2 SVGAGI. Trimming left V 2 bases short and J 1 base short, with 5 bases between. CDR3 length equals 13 residues. The CDR3 sequence: CASSYAGNYGYTF. In nucleotides, the CDR3 is TGTGCCAGCAGTTACGCCGGTAACTATGGCTACACCTTC.

The chain uses TRBV7-2 and TRBJ1-5; 8 bases match TRBD1. The J segment lost 3 bases and the V segment lost 2 bases, leaving 6 bases of the junction unmatched. This CDR3 contains 16 residues. Germline CDR1 and CDR2: SGHTA and FQGNSA. CDR3 in amino acids: CASSLQGARFNQPQHF. In DNA form, the CDR3 reads TGTGCCAGCAGCTTACAGGGGGCGCGATTCAATCAGCCCCAGCATTTT. The entire variable domain, with the rest obtained from reference TRBV7-2 and TRBJ1-5, is as follows: GAGVSQSPSNKVTEKGKDVELRCDPISGHTALYWYRQSLGQGLEFLIYFQGNSAPDKSGLPSDRFSAERTGGSVSTLTIQRTQQEDSAVYLCASSLQGARFNQPQHFGDGTRLSIL.

J is TRBJ2-3 and V is TRBV11-3, with 7 nucleotides matching TRBD2. Germline trimming cut 4 bases from V and 0 bases from J; bases unmatched to any gene: 19. The CDR3 length is 20 residues. Germline-derived CDR1 and CDR2 are SGHNT and YENEEA. CDR3 DNA: TGTGCCAGCAGCTCAGAGAGAGGGACCTCAGCGGGAAGAAGCACAGATACGCAGTATTTT. It specifies CASSSERGTSAGRSTDTQYF.

The chain links TRBV24-1 to TRBJ2-1; 9 bases are shared with TRBD2. There are 15 residues in the CDR3. Trimming took 6 bases from V and 7 from J; bases not matched to a gene: 9. Germline CDR1 is KGHDR and CDR2 is SFDVKD. The chain's CDR3 is CATSLAGTQKNEQFF. Here the CDR3 DNA reads TGTGCCACCAGTCTAGCGGGGACCCAGAAAAATGAGCAGTTCTTC.

The rearrangement uses TRBV11-1 and TRBJ2-7; D is possibly TRBD2 (6 bases). Trimming took off 1 base at V and 2 bases at J, with 12 bases between the two ends. Germline values: CDR1 SGHAT, CDR2 FQDESV (reference sequence). This CDR3 has 15 amino acids. CDR3 in amino acids: CASSLGPGRPYEQYF. The CDR3 DNA reads TGTGCCAGCAGCTTAGGTCCAGGGAGGCCCTACGAGCAGTACTTC.

In its sample, this clone was seen once. The rearrangement joins TRBV6-5 to TRBJ2-1; D might be TRBD1 (6 bases). The CDR3 covers 14 residues. Germline V lookup: CDR1 MNHEY, CDR2 SVGAGI. V was shortened by 2 bases and J by 6 bases, with 11 bases between the two germline ends. CDR3 nucleotides: TGTGCCAGCAGTTACGACAGGAGCCGCAATGAGCAGTTCTTC. Residues: CASSYDRSRNEQFF.

The chain uses TRBV6-2 or TRBV6-3 and TRBJ1-1, with 8 bases matching TRBD1. Germline CDR1 and CDR2: MNHEY and SVGEGT. The CDR3 runs to 12 residues. V lost 5 bases, J lost 7 bases, and 3 bases stayed unmatched. The DNA of the CDR3 is TGTGCCAGCAGTGGGACAGGTCTTGAAGCTTTCTTT. It specifies CASSGTGLEAFF.

This clone came up once. The V gene is TRBV6-5, the J gene TRBJ2-1; 8 bases line up with TRBD2. V was clipped by 6 bases and J by 6 bases; unmatched bases: 10. The CDR3 runs to 15 residues. CDR1 and CDR2 from the germline V gene are MNHEY and SVGAGI. For the CDR3, the DNA is TGTGCCAGCAGCCTACTAGCGGTTACTTCCAATGAGCAGTTCTTC. This translates into CASSLLAVTSNEQFF.

V and J are TRBV28 and TRBJ2-7; 7 bases agree with TRBD1. The germline V gene has CDR1 MDHEN and CDR2 SYDVKM. With 7 bases clipped from V and 3 bases from J, the junction kept 3 bases outside the gene matches. This CDR3 has 12 residues. The CDR3 nucleotides read TGTGCCAGCAACAGGGGAGACTACGAGCAGTACTTC. The encoded protein is CASNRGDYEQYF. Combining the CDR3 with reference TRBV28 and TRBJ2-7 gives the whole variable domain DVKVTQSSRYLVKRTGEKVFLECVQDMDHENMFWYRQDPGLGLRLIYFSYDVKMKEKGDIPEGYSVSREKKERFSLILESASTNQTSMYLCASNRGDYEQYFGPGTRLTVT.